The 7 T cell receptor beta chains reported below all come from one sample, sequenced in a study of blood T cell repertoires in COVID-19. Here immunoSEQ multiplex PCR was the method, and the copy in TCRdb shows in-frame clones only, minus some. The sample consists of about 55,000 clones, about 88% of them appearing once. Sequences were obtained from peripheral blood. The source of these receptors is a human donor with active COVID-19. The donor label of this sample is uncertain.

The chain recombines TRBV19 with TRBJ2-1; 8 bases agree with TRBD2. From germline, CDR1 is LNHDA and CDR2 SQIVND (reference sequence). The CDR3 runs 16 residues. The J segment lost 9 bases and the V segment lost 2 bases, leaving 12 bases of the junction unmatched. CDR3 coding DNA: TGTGCCAGTAGTATATATAGCGGGGCGGGTGTTGGTGAGCAGTTCTTC. It encodes CASSIYSGAGVGEQFF.

This chain's CDR3 is CASSITGVDYEQYF. DNA for the CDR3: TGCGCCAGCAGCATAACAGGGGTTGACTACGAGCAGTACTTC. V usage is TRBV5-1 and J usage is TRBJ2-7; 7 bases agree with TRBD1. Trimming took 4 bases from V and 3 from J; bases not matched to a gene: 7. Germline lookup yields CDR1 SGHRS and CDR2 YFSETQ. The CDR3 covers 14 residues. Together with reference TRBV5-1 and TRBJ2-7, the CDR3 gives the full variable domain: KAGVTQTPRYLIKTRGQQVTLSCSPISGHRSVSWYQQTPGQGLQFLFEYFSETQRNKGNFPGRFSGRQFSNSRSEMNVSTLELGDSALYLCASSITGVDYEQYFGPGTRLTVT.

The rearrangement links TRBV12-5 to TRBJ2-5; 11 bases agree with TRBD2. This CDR3 spans 16 amino acids. Losses at the gene ends were 0 bases for V and 4 bases for J; bases not matched to a gene: 4. Germline V gene data show CDR1 as LGHNT and CDR2 as FRNRAP. The CDR3 bases are TGTGCTAGTGGTTTGGTACTGACTAGCGGGGCAGAGACCCAGTACTTC. This encodes CASGLVLTSGAETQYF.

V usage is TRBV18 and J usage is TRBJ2-2; 9 nucleotides align to TRBD2. Germline CDR1 KGHSH, CDR2 LQKENI. J lost 0 bases, V lost 5 bases, and 7 bases had no gene match. This CDR3 spans 17 amino acids. CDR3 in DNA: TGTGCCAGCTCAAAATTAGCGGGGGACTCGAACACCGGGGAGCTGTTTTTT. Translating it yields CASSKLAGDSNTGELFF.

The chain has TRBV2 and TRBJ1-1; a possible D gene is TRBD1 (5 bases). The CDR3 sequence is 14 residues long. With 5 bases removed from V and 0 bases from J, the gap between germline ends came to 10 bases. CDR1 is SNHLY, CDR2 FYNNEI, per germline. The CDR3 DNA reads as TGTGCCAGCAGTCATAGACAGTTGAACACTGAAGCTTTCTTT. The encoded protein is CASSHRQLNTEAFF.

The chain couples TRBV18 to TRBJ1-4, with D perhaps TRBD1 (6 bases). Looked up from germline, CDR1 is KGHSH and CDR2 is LQKENI. The CDR3 has 16 amino acids. V lost 1 base and J 3 bases, leaving 12 bases between the germline ends. The chain's CDR3 is CASSPLPRGSNEKLFF. CDR3 bases: TGTGCCAGCTCACCACTCCCCAGGGGTTCTAATGAAAAACTGTTTTTT.

This clone was found once. J is TRBJ1-4 and V is TRBV6-2 or TRBV6-3; D remains ambiguous. V shed 2 bases and J shed 3 bases, with 10 bases lying between them. The length of the CDR3 is 15 residues. CDR1 is MNHEY and CDR2 is SVGEGT in the germline V gene. The CDR3 spells CASSYAGSPNEKLFF. As DNA, the CDR3 is TGTGCCAGCAGTTACGCCGGGAGCCCTAATGAAAAACTGTTTTTT.